This TCR beta chain was identified during a study of T cell responses to AZD1222 COVID-19 vaccine. Between the trimmed V and J ends, which lost 7 bases and 5 bases, there was a span of 5 bases. Per the germline V gene, CDR1 is MNHEY and CDR2 is SVGAGI. The CDR3 contains 11 residues. Profiling relied on immunoSEQ multiplex PCR, and the TCRdb table lists in-frame clones only, not all of them. There are 170,000 or so clones in the sample; over 75% occur only once, and about 3% lies in the top ten. For this clone: Its antigen is unknown.

Whole-study findings and limits: The study sampled repertoires only after the peak T cell response. Among those given AZD1222, only 5 to 7 were seropositive at baseline. Donors, mostly white British, included more females; clonal diversity was possibly underestimated. Unmutated regions of variants are reportedly targeted by nearly half of spike-specific TCRs.

The receptor was isolated from an adult in good health. The specimen was peripheral blood, collected on day 0 of AZD1222 vaccination. The genes are TRBV6-5 and TRBJ2-2; no definite D call. DNA of the CDR3: TGTGCCAGCAAGGAGACCGGGGAGCTGTTTTTT. The encoded protein is CASKETGELFF.